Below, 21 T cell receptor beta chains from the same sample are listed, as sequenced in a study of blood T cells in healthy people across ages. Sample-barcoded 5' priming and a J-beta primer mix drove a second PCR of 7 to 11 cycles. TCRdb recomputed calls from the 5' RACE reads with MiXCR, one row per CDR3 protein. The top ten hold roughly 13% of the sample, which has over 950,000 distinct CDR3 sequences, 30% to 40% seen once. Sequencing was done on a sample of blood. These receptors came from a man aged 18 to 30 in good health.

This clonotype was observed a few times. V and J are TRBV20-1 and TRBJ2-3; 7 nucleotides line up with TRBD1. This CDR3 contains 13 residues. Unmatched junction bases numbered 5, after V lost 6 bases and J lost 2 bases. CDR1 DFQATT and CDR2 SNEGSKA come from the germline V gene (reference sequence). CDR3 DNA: TGCAGTGCGCCGGGACAGCCCACAGATACGCAGTATTTT. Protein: CSAPGQPTDTQYF.

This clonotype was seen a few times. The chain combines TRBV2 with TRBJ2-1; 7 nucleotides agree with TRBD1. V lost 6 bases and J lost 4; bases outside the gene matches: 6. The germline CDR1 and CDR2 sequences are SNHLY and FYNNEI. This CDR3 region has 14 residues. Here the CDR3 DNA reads TGTGCCAGCAGCCGGGACAGCAGATACAATGAGCAGTTCTTC. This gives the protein CASSRDSRYNEQFF.

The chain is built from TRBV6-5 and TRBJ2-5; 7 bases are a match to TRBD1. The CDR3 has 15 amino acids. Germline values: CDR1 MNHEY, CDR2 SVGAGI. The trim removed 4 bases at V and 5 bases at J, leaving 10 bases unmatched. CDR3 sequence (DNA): TGTGCCAGCAGTTCCCGGGACAGCTCCCCCGAGACCCAGTACTTC. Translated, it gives CASSSRDSSPETQYF.

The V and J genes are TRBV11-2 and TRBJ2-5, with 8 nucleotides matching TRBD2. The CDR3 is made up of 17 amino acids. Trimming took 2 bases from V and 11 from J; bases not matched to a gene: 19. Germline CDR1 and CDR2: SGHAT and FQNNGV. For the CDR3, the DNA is TGTGCCAGCAGCTTAAGTCGGGCTAGCGGGCTCCAAAATGAGCAGTACTTC. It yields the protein CASSLSRASGLQNEQYF.

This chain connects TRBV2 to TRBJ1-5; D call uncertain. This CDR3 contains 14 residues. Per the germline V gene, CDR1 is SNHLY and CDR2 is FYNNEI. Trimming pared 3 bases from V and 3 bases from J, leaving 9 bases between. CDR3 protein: CASSDGQINQPQHF. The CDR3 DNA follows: TGTGCCAGCAGTGACGGGCAGATCAATCAGCCCCAGCATTTT.

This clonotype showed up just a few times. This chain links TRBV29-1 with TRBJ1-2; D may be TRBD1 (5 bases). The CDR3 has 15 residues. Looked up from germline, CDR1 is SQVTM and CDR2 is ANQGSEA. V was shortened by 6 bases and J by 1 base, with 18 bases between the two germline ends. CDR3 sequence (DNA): TGCAGCGTACCTGGGGGGAACCCCGTTAACTATGGCTACACCTTC. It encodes CSVPGGNPVNYGYTF. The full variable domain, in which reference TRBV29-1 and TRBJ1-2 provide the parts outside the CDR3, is SAVISQKPSRDICQRGTSLTIQCQVDSQVTMMFWYRQQPGQSLTLIATANQGSEATYESGFVIDKFPISRPNLTFSTLTVSNMSPEDSSIYLCSVPGGNPVNYGYTFGSGTRLTVV.

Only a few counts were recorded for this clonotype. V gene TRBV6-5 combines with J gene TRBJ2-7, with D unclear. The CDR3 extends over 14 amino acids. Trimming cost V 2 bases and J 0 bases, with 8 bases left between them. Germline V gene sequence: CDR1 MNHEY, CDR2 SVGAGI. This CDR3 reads CASSYNARSYEQYF. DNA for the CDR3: TGTGCCAGCAGTTACAACGCCCGCTCCTACGAGCAGTACTTC.

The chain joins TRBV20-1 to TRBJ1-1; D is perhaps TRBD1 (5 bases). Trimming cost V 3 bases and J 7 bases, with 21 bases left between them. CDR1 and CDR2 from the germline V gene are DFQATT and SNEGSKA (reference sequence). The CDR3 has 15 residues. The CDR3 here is CSASREPRGGSEAFF. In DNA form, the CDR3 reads TGCAGTGCTAGCAGGGAACCCCGGGGCGGGAGTGAAGCTTTCTTT.

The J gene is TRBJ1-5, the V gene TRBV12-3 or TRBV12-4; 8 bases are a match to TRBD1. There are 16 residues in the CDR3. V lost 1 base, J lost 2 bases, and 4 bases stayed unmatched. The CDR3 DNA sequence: TGTGCCAGCAGTTTAGATGGGACAGGTGGCAATCAGCCCCAGCATTTT. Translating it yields CASSLDGTGGNQPQHF.

CDR3 sequence: CASSPQQGNNEQYF. The CDR3 DNA sequence: TGTGCCAGCTCACCGCAACAGGGGAACAATGAGCAGTACTTC. V and J are TRBV18 and TRBJ2-7, with 7 positions matching TRBD1. Germline CDR1 is KGHSH and CDR2 is LQKENI. The ends lost 3 bases at V and 7 bases at J; junction bases unmatched: 9. There are 14 residues in the CDR3.

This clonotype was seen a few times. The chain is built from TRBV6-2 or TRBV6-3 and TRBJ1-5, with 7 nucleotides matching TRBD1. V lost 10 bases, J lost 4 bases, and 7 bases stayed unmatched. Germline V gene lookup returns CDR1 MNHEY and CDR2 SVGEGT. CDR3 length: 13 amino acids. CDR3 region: CAIRTDRNQPQHF. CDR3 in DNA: TGTGCCATCCGAACGGACAGGAATCAGCCCCAGCATTTT.

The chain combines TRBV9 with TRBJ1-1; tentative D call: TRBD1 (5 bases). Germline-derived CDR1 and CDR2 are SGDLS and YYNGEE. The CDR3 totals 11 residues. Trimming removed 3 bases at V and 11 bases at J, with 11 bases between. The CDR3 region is CASSAGTGAFF. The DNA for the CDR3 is TGTGCCAGCAGCGCCGGGACTGGGGCTTTCTTT.

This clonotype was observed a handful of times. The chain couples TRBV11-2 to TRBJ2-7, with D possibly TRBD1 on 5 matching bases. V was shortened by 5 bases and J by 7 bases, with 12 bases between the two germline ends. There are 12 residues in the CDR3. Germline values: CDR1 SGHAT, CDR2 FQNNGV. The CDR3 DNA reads TGTGCCAGCAGCCCAGCTAGGGGTGAGCAGTACTTC. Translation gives CASSPARGEQYF.

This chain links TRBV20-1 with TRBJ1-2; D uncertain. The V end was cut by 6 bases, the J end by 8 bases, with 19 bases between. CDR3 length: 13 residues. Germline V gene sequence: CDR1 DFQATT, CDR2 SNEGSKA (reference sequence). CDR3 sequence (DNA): TGCAGTGCCCTCAGATCAGAGGTTCGCGGCTACACCTTC. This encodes CSALRSEVRGYTF.

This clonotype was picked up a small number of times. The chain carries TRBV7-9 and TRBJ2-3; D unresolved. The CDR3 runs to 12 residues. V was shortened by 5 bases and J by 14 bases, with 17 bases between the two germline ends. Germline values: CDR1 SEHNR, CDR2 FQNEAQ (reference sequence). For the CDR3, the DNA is TGTGCCAGCAGCCTTATGACGTCCGCGGTGTATTTT. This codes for CASSLMTSAVYF.

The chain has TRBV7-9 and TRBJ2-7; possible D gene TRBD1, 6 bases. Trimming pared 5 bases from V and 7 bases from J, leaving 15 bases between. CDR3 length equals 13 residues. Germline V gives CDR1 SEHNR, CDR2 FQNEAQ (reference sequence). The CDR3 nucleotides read TGTGCCAGCAGCGGGGACATTCCCAATGAGCAGTACTTC. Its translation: CASSGDIPNEQYF.

The CDR3 DNA reads as TGTGCCAGCAGCCAATACGACAGGGCCGATGGCTACACCTTC. Translation gives CASSQYDRADGYTF. The chain has TRBV3-1 and TRBJ1-2; 7 bases match TRBD1. The CDR3 is 14 amino acids. The germline V gene encodes CDR1 LGHDT and CDR2 YNNKEL (reference sequence). After removal of 2 bases from V and 6 bases from J, the junction contained 6 bases not matched to a gene.

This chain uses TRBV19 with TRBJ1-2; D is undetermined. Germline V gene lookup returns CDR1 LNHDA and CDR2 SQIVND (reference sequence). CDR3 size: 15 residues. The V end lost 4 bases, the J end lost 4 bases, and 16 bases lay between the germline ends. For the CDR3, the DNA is TGTGCCAGTAGTACTGGCGGCTTAACCATCTATGGCTACACCTTC. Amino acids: CASSTGGLTIYGYTF.

The CDR3 region has the DNA TGTGCCAGCAGCTTAGCGCTAAGCGGTAGCGGGAGATCCCTCTACGAGCAGTACTTC. This gives the protein CASSLALSGSGRSLYEQYF. The chain links TRBV7-9 to TRBJ2-7; 9 nucleotides line up with TRBD2. This CDR3 contains 19 residues. The germline V gene encodes CDR1 SEHNR and CDR2 FQNEAQ (reference sequence). V trimming: 0 bases; J trimming: 3 bases; junction bases outside the gene matches: 15. Drawing the rest from reference TRBV7-9 and TRBJ2-7, the complete variable domain is DTGVSQNPRHKITKRGQNVTFRCDPISEHNRLYWYRQTLGQGPEFLTYFQNEAQLEKSRLLSDRFSAERPKGSFSTLEIQRTEQGDSAMYLCASSLALSGSGRSLYEQYFGPGTRLTVT.

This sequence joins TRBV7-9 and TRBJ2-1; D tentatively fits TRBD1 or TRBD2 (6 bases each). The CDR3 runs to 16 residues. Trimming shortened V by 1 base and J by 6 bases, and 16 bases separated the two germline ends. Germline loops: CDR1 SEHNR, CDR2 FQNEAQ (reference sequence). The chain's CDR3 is CASSLVLGGLLNEQFF. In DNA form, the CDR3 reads TGTGCCAGCAGCTTAGTCTTGGGGGGCCTACTCAATGAGCAGTTCTTC.

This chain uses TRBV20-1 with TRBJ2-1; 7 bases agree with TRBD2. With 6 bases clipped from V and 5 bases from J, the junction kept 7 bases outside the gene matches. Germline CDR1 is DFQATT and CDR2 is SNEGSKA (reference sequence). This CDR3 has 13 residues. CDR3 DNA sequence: TGCAGTGCCAGGCGGGGGACGAACAATGAGCAGTTCTTC. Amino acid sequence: CSARRGTNNEQFF.